This paragraph reports one TCR beta chain. Its antigen is not known. This entry belongs to a study of post-analysis software for immune sequencing data. Turning to the study itself: The cohort encompassed relapsing-remitting, secondary progressive and progressive-relapsing multiple sclerosis disease courses.

Sequencing libraries made from TCR beta cDNA carried unique molecular identifiers. Some 500,000 cDNA molecules were recovered from an input of roughly 0.95 to 11 million T cells. In TCRdb, the PCR reads were re-called with MiXCR into one record per CDR3 protein. The table lists roughly 620,000 distinct CDR3 sequences, roughly two fifths of them singletons, with 1.5% to 2% in the top ten. General study findings and limits: Patients with multiple sclerosis recorded significantly lower normalized Chao1 diversity than controls, the study found. F-measure co-clustering was strong for batch-matched samples. When patients were compared with controls, a handful of TRBV segments were more frequent, TRBV5-6, TRBV5-1 and TRBV20-1 among them.

CDR1 is DFQATT and CDR2 is SNEGSKA in the germline V gene (reference sequence). The CDR3 is 16 residues long. V gave up 3 bases and J gave up 1 base; unmatched junction bases: 8. This chain connects TRBV20-1 to TRBJ2-3, with 9 bases identical to TRBD2. Sequencing was carried out using blood. The sequence was obtained from a girl aged 5 to 17 with multiple sclerosis. The CDR3 bases are TGCAGTGCTAGTTCCCTCGGCGGGGGGGGCACAGATACGCAGTATTTT. Residues: CSASSLGGGGTDTQYF.